The present TCR beta chain was sequenced within a study of blood T cell repertoires in COVID-19. Study-wide background: Nucleic acid was either cDNA or gDNA, and it came from T cells, B-cell-depleted T cells, or PBMCs.

Seattle's enrolled individuals joined amid active infection and were then monitored longitudinally. This CDR3 has 14 amino acids. Germline assignment: CDR1 SEHNR and CDR2 FQNEAQ (reference sequence). With 2 bases removed from V and 5 bases from J, the gap between germline ends came to 11 bases. Original methodology: Amplification from reference gene primers served as the basis for estimated nucleated cell counts. The protocol was immunoSEQ multiplex PCR, while the TCRdb copy is restricted to in-frame clones and leaves out a portion. The DNA was the basis for D and trimming; V, J and clone size are from that table. The data contain 150,000 to 200,000 clones, 92% of them seen just once; the ten biggest clones take up about 4.6%. This clone was observed once.

Specimen: peripheral blood. The V and J genes are TRBV7-9 and TRBJ2-3, with D uncertain. The source is a man younger than 40 with COVID-19, enrolled during active disease. The CDR3 DNA sequence: TGTGCCAGCAGCTTATTTTTAAGAGGAGATACGCAGTATTTT. It is translated as CASSLFLRGDTQYF.